These 3 T cell receptor beta chains share one sample of origin, sequenced in a study of post-analysis software for immune sequencing data (dated by TCRdb to the mid-2010s). Broader findings and caveats from the paper: Patients showed significantly higher frequencies than controls for a handful of TRBV segments, among them TRBV5-6, TRBV5-1 and TRBV20-1.

Receptor libraries were prepared by PCR. TCRdb names Illumina HiSeq 2500 as the instrument used. Unique molecular identifiers were incorporated into TCR beta cDNA libraries to reduce PCR and sequencing biases. Starting from the raw public reads, TCRdb applied fastp trimming at Q25, assembled clones with MiXCR and retained in-frame beta chains. Records with the same CDR3 protein are collapsed into one entry carrying the most frequent genes and DNA. The sample yields roughly 540,000 distinct CDR3 sequences; roughly 34% were counted once. The ten largest clonotypes hold roughly 6% of the sample. For these TCRs, the target antigens are not known. Sequencing input: blood. These receptors all come from a girl aged 2-17 years with multiple sclerosis.

The chain couples TRBV11-3 to TRBJ2-7, with D perhaps TRBD2 (5 bases). The J call is doubtful: the DNA matches TRBJ2-5 better. Looked up from germline, CDR1 is SGHNT and CDR2 is YENEEA. The CDR3 has 12 residues. CDR3 amino acids: CASSLAEGTQYF. The CDR3 nucleotides are TGTGCCAGCAGCTTAGCAGAGGGGACCCAGTACTTC.

This clonotype was seen a handful of times. The J gene is TRBJ2-7, the V gene TRBV12-3 or TRBV12-4; D is uncertain. The CDR3 contains 17 residues. Trimming cost V 6 bases and J 3 bases, with 24 bases left between them. Here the CDR3 DNA reads TGTGCCAGCAGCCATAATTTCGAAGGGCTCAAGAACTACGAGCAGTACTTC. Protein: CASSHNFEGLKNYEQYF.

This clonotype has a handful of counts. V usage is TRBV5-1 and J usage is TRBJ2-7; TRBD1 or TRBD2 may be the D gene (6 bases each). CDR1 and CDR2 (germline): SGHRS, YFSETQ. The CDR3 extends over 14 amino acids. Trimming stripped 0 bases from V and 4 bases from J, with 11 bases between. The CDR3 DNA reads TGCGCCAGCAGCTTGGAGAGGGGGGTGTACGAGCAGTACTTC. Amino acid sequence: CASSLERGVYEQYF.